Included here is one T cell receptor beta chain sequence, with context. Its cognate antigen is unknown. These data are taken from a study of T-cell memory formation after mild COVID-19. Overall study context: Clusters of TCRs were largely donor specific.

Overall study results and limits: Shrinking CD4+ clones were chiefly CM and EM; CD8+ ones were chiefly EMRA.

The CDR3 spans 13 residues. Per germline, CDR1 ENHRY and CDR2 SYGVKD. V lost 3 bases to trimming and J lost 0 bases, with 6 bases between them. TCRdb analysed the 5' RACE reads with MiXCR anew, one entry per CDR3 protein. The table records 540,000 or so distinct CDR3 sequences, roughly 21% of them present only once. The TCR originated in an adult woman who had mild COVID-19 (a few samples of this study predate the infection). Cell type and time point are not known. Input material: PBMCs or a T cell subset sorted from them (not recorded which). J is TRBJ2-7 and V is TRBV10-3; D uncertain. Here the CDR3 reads CAISDTPSYEQYF. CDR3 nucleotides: TGTGCCATCAGTGACACTCCCTCCTACGAGCAGTACTTC.